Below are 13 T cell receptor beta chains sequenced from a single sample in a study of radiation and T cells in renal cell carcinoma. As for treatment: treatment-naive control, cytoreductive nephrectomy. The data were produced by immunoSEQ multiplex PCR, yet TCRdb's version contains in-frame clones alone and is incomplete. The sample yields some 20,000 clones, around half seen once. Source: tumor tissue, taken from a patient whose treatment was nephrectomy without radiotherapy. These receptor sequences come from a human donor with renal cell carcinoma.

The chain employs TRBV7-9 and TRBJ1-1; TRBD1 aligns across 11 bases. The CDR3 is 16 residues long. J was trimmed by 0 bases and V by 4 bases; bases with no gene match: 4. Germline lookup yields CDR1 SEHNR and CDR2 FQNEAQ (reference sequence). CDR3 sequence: CASSSSGQGVNTEAFF. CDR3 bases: TGTGCCAGCAGCTCTTCGGGACAGGGGGTGAACACTGAAGCTTTCTTT.

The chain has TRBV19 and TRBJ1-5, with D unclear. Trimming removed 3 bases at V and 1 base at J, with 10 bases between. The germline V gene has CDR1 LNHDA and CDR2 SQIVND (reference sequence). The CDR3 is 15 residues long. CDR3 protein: CASSIRSESNQPQHF. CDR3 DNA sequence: TGTGCCAGTAGTATCCGGAGTGAAAGCAATCAGCCCCAGCATTTT.

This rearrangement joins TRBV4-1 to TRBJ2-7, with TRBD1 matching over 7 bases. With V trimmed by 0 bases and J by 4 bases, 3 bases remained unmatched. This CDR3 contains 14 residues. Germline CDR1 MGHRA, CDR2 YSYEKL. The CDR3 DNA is TGCGCCAGCAGCCAAGATAGGGGGCCGTACGAGCAGTACTTC. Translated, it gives CASSQDRGPYEQYF.

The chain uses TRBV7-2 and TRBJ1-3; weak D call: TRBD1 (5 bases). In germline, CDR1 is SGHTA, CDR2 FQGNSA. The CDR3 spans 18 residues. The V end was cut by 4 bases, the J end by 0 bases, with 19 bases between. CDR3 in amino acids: CASSWGPPPRTSGNTIYF. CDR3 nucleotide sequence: TGTGCCAGCAGCTGGGGACCGCCACCTCGAACCTCTGGAAACACCATATATTTT. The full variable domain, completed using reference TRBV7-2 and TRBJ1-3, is GAGVSQSPSNKVTEKGKDVELRCDPISGHTALYWYRQSLGQGLEFLIYFQGNSAPDKSGLPSDRFSAERTGGSVSTLTIQRTQQEDSAVYLCASSWGPPPRTSGNTIYFGEGSWLTVV.

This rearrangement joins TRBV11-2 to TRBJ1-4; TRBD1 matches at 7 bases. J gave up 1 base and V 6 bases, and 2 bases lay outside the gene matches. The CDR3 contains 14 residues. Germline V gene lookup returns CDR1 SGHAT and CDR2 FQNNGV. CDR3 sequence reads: CASSWDRTNEKLFF. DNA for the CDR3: TGTGCCAGCAGTTGGGACAGAACTAATGAAAAACTGTTTTTT.

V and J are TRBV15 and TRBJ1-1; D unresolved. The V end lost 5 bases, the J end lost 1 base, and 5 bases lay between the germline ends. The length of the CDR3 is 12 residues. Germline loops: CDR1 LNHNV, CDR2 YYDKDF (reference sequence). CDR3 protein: CATSPENTEAFF. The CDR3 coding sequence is TGTGCCACCAGCCCGGAGAACACTGAAGCTTTCTTT.

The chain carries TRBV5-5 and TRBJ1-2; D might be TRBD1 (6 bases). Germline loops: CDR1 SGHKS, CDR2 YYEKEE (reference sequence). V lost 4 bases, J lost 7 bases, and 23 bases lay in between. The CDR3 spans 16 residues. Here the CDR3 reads CASSPGGSQGSSGYTF. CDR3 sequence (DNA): TGTGCCAGCAGCCCCGGTGGGTCCCAGGGGTCCAGTGGCTACACCTTC.

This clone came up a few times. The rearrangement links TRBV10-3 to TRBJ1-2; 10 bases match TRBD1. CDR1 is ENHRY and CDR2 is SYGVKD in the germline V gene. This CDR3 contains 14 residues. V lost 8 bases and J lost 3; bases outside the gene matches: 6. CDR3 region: CAIGDRGRDYGYTF. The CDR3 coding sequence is TGTGCCATCGGCGACAGGGGGCGCGACTATGGCTACACCTTC.

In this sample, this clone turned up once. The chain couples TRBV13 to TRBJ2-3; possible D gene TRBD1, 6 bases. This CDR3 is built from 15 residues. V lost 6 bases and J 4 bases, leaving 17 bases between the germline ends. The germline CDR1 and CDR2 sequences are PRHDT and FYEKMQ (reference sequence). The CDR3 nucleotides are TGTGCCAGCAGTTCCAAGGATGGGACACCAGATACGCAGTATTTT. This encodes CASSSKDGTPDTQYF.

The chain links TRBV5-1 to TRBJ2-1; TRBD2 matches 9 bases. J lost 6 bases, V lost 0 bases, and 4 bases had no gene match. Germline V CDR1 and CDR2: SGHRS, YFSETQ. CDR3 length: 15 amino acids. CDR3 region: CASSLVAGGLNEQFF. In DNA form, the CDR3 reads TGCGCCAGCAGCTTGGTTGCGGGGGGGCTCAATGAGCAGTTCTTC.

Here the CDR3 DNA reads TGCGCCAGCAGCCAAGAAGCCCAGGGGGCGGTGAAAGCTTTCTTT. It translates to CASSQEAQGAVKAFF. This rearrangement joins TRBV4-3 to TRBJ1-1; 8 nucleotides agree with TRBD1. Germline V gene sequence: CDR1 LGHNA, CDR2 YSLEER. V was pared by 0 bases and J by 9 bases, with 9 bases of the junction left unmatched. This CDR3 spans 15 amino acids.

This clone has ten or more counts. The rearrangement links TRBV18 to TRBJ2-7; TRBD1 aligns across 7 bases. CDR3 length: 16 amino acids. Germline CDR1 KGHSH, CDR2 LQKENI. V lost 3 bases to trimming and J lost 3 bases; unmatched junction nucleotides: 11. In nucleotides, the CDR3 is TGTGCCAGCTCACCTCTTAACTCCGGGACAGTCTACGAGCAGTACTTC. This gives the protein CASSPLNSGTVYEQYF.

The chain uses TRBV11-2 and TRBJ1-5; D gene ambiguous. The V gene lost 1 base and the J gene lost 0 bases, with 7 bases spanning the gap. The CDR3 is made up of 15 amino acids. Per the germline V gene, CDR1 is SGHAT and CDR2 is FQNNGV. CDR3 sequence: CASSLGGTSNQPQHF. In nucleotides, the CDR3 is TGTGCCAGCAGCTTAGGGGGAACTAGCAATCAGCCCCAGCATTTT.